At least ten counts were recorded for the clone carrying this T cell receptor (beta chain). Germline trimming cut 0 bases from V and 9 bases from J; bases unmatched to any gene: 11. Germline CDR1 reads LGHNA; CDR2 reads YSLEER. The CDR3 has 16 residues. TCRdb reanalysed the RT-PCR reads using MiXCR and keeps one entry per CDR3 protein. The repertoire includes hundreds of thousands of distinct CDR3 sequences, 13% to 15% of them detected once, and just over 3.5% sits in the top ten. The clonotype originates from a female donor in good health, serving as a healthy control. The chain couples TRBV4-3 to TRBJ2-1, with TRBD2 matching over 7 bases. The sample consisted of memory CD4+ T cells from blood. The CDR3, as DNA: TGCGCCAGCAGCCAAGACTCGAACGCGGGAGCGGGTGAGCAGTTCTTC. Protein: CASSQDSNAGAGEQFF.